This T cell receptor beta chain was recorded in a study of OX40 agonist ivuxolimab in advanced cancers. Study-level information: It was ivuxolimab, an agonistic anti-OX40 (CD134) antibody, that patients were treated with. Notes on the study in general: At 0.1 to 3.0 mg/kg and by week 6, clonal expansion occurred in CD4+ and CD8+ blood T cells. The expanded peripheral T cells' antigen specificity was not determined.

Sequencing used immunoSEQ multiplex PCR; TCRdb keeps in-frame clones, though not all of them. Altogether approximately 76,000 clones are present, roughly 89% being singletons, with the ten largest covering about an eighth. Per germline, CDR1 MNHEY and CDR2 SVGAGI. V was pared by 6 bases and J by 0 bases, with 8 bases between. The CDR3 is made up of 14 amino acids. Blood samples were obtained at baseline, cycle 4 day 1, and cycle 7 day 1. About this clone itself: Its antigen is unidentified.

This TCR came from an adult with an advanced solid tumor such as melanoma, head and neck, liver or kidney cancer. This material consisted of CD4+ or CD8+ T cells sorted from blood, taken in a trial of the OX40 agonist ivuxolimab. The V call is TRBV6-5, the J call TRBJ2-2, with D maybe TRBD1 (5 bases). The CDR3 nucleotides are TGTGCCAGCAGGGGGCCGACGAACACCGGGGAGCTGTTTTTT. Protein: CASRGPTNTGELFF.